These 19 T cell receptor beta chains share one sample of origin, sequenced in a study of T cells in narcolepsy. Sequenced by immunoSEQ multiplex PCR; TCRdb stores in-frame clones only, minus some. The sample carries fewer than 40,000 clones, 84% recorded once. The source material was CD45RA- memory CD4+ T cells from PBMCs. Receptors originate from a human donor with narcolepsy.

This chain connects TRBV28 to TRBJ1-5; 9 bases map to TRBD1. The germline V gene has CDR1 MDHEN and CDR2 SYDVKM. V was pared by 4 bases and J by 9 bases, with 10 bases of the junction left unmatched. There are 15 residues in the CDR3. In nucleotides, the CDR3 is TGTGCCAGCAGTTATCCGGGACAGGGTCAATCGCCCCAGCATTTT. It encodes CASSYPGQGQSPQHF.

The chain joins TRBV27 to TRBJ1-1; D perhaps matches TRBD1 (6 bases). Trimming removed 5 bases from V and 0 bases from J, with 25 bases in between. The CDR3 sequence is 19 residues long. Germline V gives CDR1 MNHEY, CDR2 SMNVEV (reference sequence). CDR3 sequence (DNA): TGTGCCAGCAGTCCCCGCGGGATTCAGGGGCCGCGGATGAACACTGAAGCTTTCTTT. Residues: CASSPRGIQGPRMNTEAFF.

The chain recombines TRBV6-5 with TRBJ1-2, with D possibly being TRBD1 (6 bases). The V and J ends lost 7 bases and 7 bases respectively, with 16 bases between them. The CDR3 extends over 13 amino acids. Germline V gives CDR1 MNHEY, CDR2 SVGAGI. Here the CDR3 reads CASNRGGDVGYTF. The CDR3 DNA reads as TGTGCCAGCAATAGGGGGGGAGATGTTGGCTACACCTTC.

The chain is built from TRBV5-8 and TRBJ2-2; D is perhaps TRBD2 (6 bases). Between the trimmed V and J ends, which lost 5 bases and 3 bases, there was a span of 11 bases. Germline assignment: CDR1 SGHTS and CDR2 YDEGEE. The CDR3 sequence is 14 residues long. The CDR3 coding sequence is TGTGCCAGCAGATGGAGGGGCGACACCGGGGAGCTGTTTTTT. Translated: CASRWRGDTGELFF.

The chain joins TRBV21-1 to TRBJ2-2; the DNA was not compared with TRBD1, the D call given in the table. TRBV21-1 is noted as a pseudogene. The CDR3 is 15 amino acids. CDR3 bases: TGTGCCAGCAGCCAGAGGGGGACGAACACCGGGGAGCTGTTTTTT. This codes for CASSQRGTNTGELFF.

This chain joins TRBV11-2 and TRBJ1-1; maybe TRBD1 (5 bases). CDR3 length equals 14 residues. CDR1 is SGHAT and CDR2 is FQNNGV in the germline V gene. Trimming cost V 1 base and J 1 base, with 7 bases left between them. CDR3 nucleotides: TGTGCCAGCAGCTTAGCTAGGGGGAACACTGAAGCTTTCTTT. Translating gives CASSLARGNTEAFF.

The sample holds one count of this clone. Mismatch with germline at one junction end may stem from a read error. In the same sample, other DNA sequences code for this CDR3. V gene TRBV7-9 combines with J gene TRBJ2-1; perhaps TRBD1 as D (6 bases). The CDR3 contains 14 residues. Germline assignment: CDR1 SEHNR and CDR2 FQNEAQ (reference sequence). The DNA for the CDR3 is TGCGCCAGCACATGGACAGAGCCCAACAATGAGCAGTTCTTC. Encoded protein: CASTWTEPNNEQFF. Based on the CDR3 plus reference TRBV7-9 and TRBJ2-1, the full variable domain is DTGVSQNPRHKITKRGQNVTFRCDPISEHNRLYWYRQTLGQGPEFLTYFQNEAQLEKSRLLSDRFSAERPKGSFSTLEIQRTEQGDSAMYLCASTWTEPNNEQFFGPGTRLTVL.

This clone has just one count. V gene TRBV19 combines with J gene TRBJ2-3; tentative D call: TRBD2 (5 bases). CDR1 LNHDA and CDR2 SQIVND come from the germline V gene (reference sequence). V shed 4 bases and J shed 4 bases, with 21 bases lying between them. This CDR3 contains 17 residues. CDR3 sequence reads: CASSKGFAAVWPDTQYF. CDR3 nucleotides: TGTGCCAGTAGTAAGGGTTTCGCAGCGGTTTGGCCAGATACGCAGTATTTT.

This clone was seen once. V gene TRBV28 combines with J gene TRBJ2-5; either TRBD1 or TRBD2 may fit D (5 bases each). Germline assignment: CDR1 MDHEN and CDR2 SYDVKM. V lost 3 bases, J lost 4 bases, and 15 bases lay in between. The length of the CDR3 is 15 residues. Here the CDR3 DNA reads TGTGCCAGCAGTTTTGATGAGGGGATGGGAGAGACCCAGTACTTC. Its protein product is CASSFDEGMGETQYF.

The rearrangement joins TRBV14 to TRBJ1-4; D uncertain. The CDR3 extends over 13 amino acids. CDR1 and CDR2 from the germline V gene are SGHDN and FVKESK. V was pared by 0 bases and J by 8 bases, with 7 bases between. The CDR3 spells CASSQDPSEKLFF. CDR3 in DNA: TGTGCCAGCAGCCAAGATCCGTCGGAAAAACTGTTTTTT.

This rearrangement joins TRBV6-1 to TRBJ1-2; 7 positions match TRBD1. Germline V lookup: CDR1 MNHNS, CDR2 SASEGT. V lost 1 base, J lost 4 bases, and 6 bases stayed unmatched. CDR3 length: 15 residues. CDR3 sequence (DNA): TGTGCCAGCAGTGAAGAGACAGGGCTGGTCTATGGCTACACCTTC. Residues: CASSEETGLVYGYTF.

The gene calls are TRBV7-2 and TRBJ1-2, with TRBD1 identical over 7 bases. V dropped 5 bases and J dropped 7; count of bases not matched to a gene: 10. This CDR3 has 14 residues. Germline loops: CDR1 SGHTA, CDR2 FQGNSA. For the CDR3, the DNA is TGTGCCAGCAGCCGCGACAGGGTGATCATTGGCTACACCTTC. This encodes CASSRDRVIIGYTF.

V is TRBV9 and J is TRBJ1-5; 11 positions agree with TRBD1. Losses at the gene ends were 4 bases for V and 6 bases for J; bases not matched to a gene: 9. From germline, CDR1 is SGDLS and CDR2 YYNGEE. This CDR3 is 16 amino acids long. CDR3 DNA sequence: TGTGCCAGCAGCTCCGGGACAGGGGGAGGGAGTCAGCCCCAGCATTTT. Its protein product is CASSSGTGGGSQPQHF.

By share, this clone ranks as medium-sized. This rearrangement joins TRBV2 to TRBJ2-7, with a weak D call TRBD2 (6 bases). V was shortened by 4 bases and J by 1 base, with 8 bases between the two germline ends. The germline gives CDR1 SNHLY, CDR2 FYNNEI. CDR3 length: 13 residues. The CDR3 bases are TGTGCCAGCAGTGTTGGGGGGTCCTACGAGCAGTACGTC. It encodes CASSVGGSYEQYV.

V is TRBV7-3 and J is TRBJ2-3; D gene ambiguous. There are 12 residues in the CDR3. Germline CDR1 is SGHTA and CDR2 is FQGTGA. Between the trimmed V and J ends, which lost 5 bases and 7 bases, there was a span of 10 bases. This CDR3 reads CASSAVVNTQYF. For the CDR3, the DNA is TGTGCCAGCAGCGCGGTAGTGAATACGCAGTATTTT.

This CDR3 is CASKPGSLRPTYLNTEAFF. In DNA, the CDR3 is TGTGCCAGCAAGCCAGGGTCCCTCCGACCCACCTACTTGAACACTGAAGCTTTCTTT. The chain recombines TRBV28 with TRBJ1-1, with D tentatively TRBD1 (5 bases). Germline V gene data show CDR1 as MDHEN and CDR2 as SYDVKM. The germline V and J ends were trimmed by 7 bases and 0 bases, with 27 bases remaining between them. This CDR3 comprises 19 residues.

The J gene is TRBJ1-5, the V gene TRBV2; D is unresolved. V was shortened by 0 bases and J by 9 bases, with 15 bases between the two germline ends. The CDR3 covers 15 residues. Germline V gene data show CDR1 as SNHLY and CDR2 as FYNNEI. The CDR3 DNA follows: TGTGCCAGCAGTGAAGCAGGGAGGACCGCAGGGCCCCAGCATTTT. Protein sequence: CASSEAGRTAGPQHF.

DNA of the CDR3: TGTGCCAGCAGTTTAACGCGGGGGGGCGATGAGCAGTTCTTC. As protein: CASSLTRGGDEQFF. V and J are TRBV28 and TRBJ2-1; 9 bases are shared with TRBD2. The CDR3 is 14 amino acids. Germline lookup yields CDR1 MDHEN and CDR2 SYDVKM. J lost 8 bases, V lost 2 bases, and 4 bases had no gene match.

The genes are TRBV7-9 and TRBJ1-4, with TRBD1 matching over 9 bases. V gave up 3 bases and J gave up 5 bases; unmatched junction bases: 1. The CDR3 sequence is 14 residues long. Germline V gene data show CDR1 as SEHNR and CDR2 as FQNEAQ (reference sequence). The CDR3 reads CASSLDRGNEKLFF. DNA of the CDR3: TGTGCCAGCAGCTTGGACAGGGGAAATGAAAAACTGTTTTTT.